Shown below are 15 T cell receptor beta chains from a single sample sequenced in a study of patients and donors after allogeneic stem cell transplantation. In TCRdb, the RT-PCR reads were re-called with MiXCR into one record per CDR3 protein. The sample comprises hundreds of thousands of distinct CDR3 sequences, roughly 16% of which are singletons, and just over 7% rests with the top ten. The sequenced sample consisted of blood, either unsorted or a sorted T cell fraction (not recorded which). These receptors all come from a human donor who was either an allogeneic HSCT recipient or a stem cell or donor lymphocyte infusion donor (not recorded which). It is not recorded whose cells these are; they may come from a transplant donor.

The rearrangement links TRBV24-1 to TRBJ2-4, with 12 bases aligning to TRBD2. Unmatched junction bases numbered 3, after V lost 4 bases and J lost 0 bases. Looked up from germline, CDR1 is KGHDR and CDR2 is SFDVKD. This CDR3 contains 17 residues. The CDR3, as DNA: TGTGCCACCAGTGAGGGGGGACTAGCGGGAGCCAAAAACATTCAGTACTTC. This translates into CATSEGGLAGAKNIQYF.

This clonotype was observed a handful of times. The chain recombines TRBV2 with TRBJ2-7; the D is unclear. Germline CDR1 reads SNHLY; CDR2 reads FYNNEI. The CDR3 extends over 11 amino acids. V gave up 8 bases and J gave up 12 bases, with 17 bases separating them. CDR3 bases: TGTGCCAGCGCTCGGTGGGGTTATCCGTACTTC. This translates into CASARWGYPYF.

The V call is TRBV12-5, the J call TRBJ2-1, with 12 bases matching TRBD2. With V trimmed by 0 bases and J by 8 bases, 5 bases remained unmatched. The CDR3 length is 16 residues. From germline, CDR1 is LGHNT and CDR2 FRNRAP. For the CDR3, the DNA is TGTGCTAGTGGTTTGGTAAGAGGGACTAGCGGGTATGAGCAGTTCTTC. This sequence encodes CASGLVRGTSGYEQFF.

This clonotype was recorded a few times. The V call is TRBV19, the J call TRBJ2-5; D is perhaps TRBD1 or TRBD2 (6 bases each). The V end was cut by 9 bases, the J end by 3 bases, with 17 bases between. This CDR3 spans 14 amino acids. The germline gives CDR1 LNHDA, CDR2 SQIVND (reference sequence). As DNA, the CDR3 is TGTGCCAGCAGCTTCCGGGGGCTGAAAGAGACCCAGTACTTC. Its protein is CASSFRGLKETQYF.

The chain uses TRBV7-3 and TRBJ2-3; 7 bases match TRBD2. Germline-derived CDR1 and CDR2 are SGHTA and FQGTGA. The trim removed 5 bases at V and 0 bases at J, leaving 5 bases unmatched. This CDR3 spans 15 amino acids. CDR3 amino acids: CASSPFGGSTDTQYF. For the CDR3, the DNA is TGTGCCAGCAGCCCATTCGGGGGGAGCACAGATACGCAGTATTTT.

Concerning this clonotype itself: A read error may produce the germline difference seen at one junction end. V is TRBV6-2 or TRBV6-3 and J is TRBJ2-5, with D tentatively TRBD2 (6 bases). The V gene's germline CDR1 is MNHEY and CDR2 SVGEGT. The CDR3 spans 10 residues. DNA for the CDR3: TGTGCCAGCGGAAGACGGGAGCCCCACTTC. It yields the protein CASGRREPHF.

There are many counts of this clonotype. The CDR3 coding sequence is TGTGCCAGCAGTTTAGAAGTGGGAGCTTTCTTT. Its protein is CASSLEVGAFF. The V gene is TRBV12-3 or TRBV12-4, the J gene TRBJ1-1; D remains ambiguous. The V end lost 1 base, the J end lost 10 bases, and 7 bases lay between the germline ends. The CDR3 is 11 residues long.

The chain employs TRBV2 and TRBJ1-2; 8 nucleotides agree with TRBD1. The germline V gene has CDR1 SNHLY and CDR2 FYNNEI. The junction had 6 bases not matched to a gene; V was cut back by 5 bases and J by 4 bases. The CDR3 has 14 residues. The CDR3 nucleotides are TGTGCCAGCAGTCGGGACAGGAGGGGCTATGGCTACACCTTC. Protein sequence: CASSRDRRGYGYTF.

This clonotype was seen many times. The chain has TRBV7-2 and TRBJ2-2; 7 bases map to TRBD1. The CDR3 extends over 14 amino acids. Germline CDR1 and CDR2: SGHTA and FQGNSA. V shed 11 bases, J shed 2 bases, and the junction held 8 bases outside the gene matches. CDR3 nucleotide sequence: TGTGCCGTAAGTCGGGACAGCAACACCGGGGAGCTGTTTTTT. Translated, it gives CAVSRDSNTGELFF.

This clonotype was seen a handful of times. The J gene is TRBJ1-1, the V gene TRBV12-3 or TRBV12-4, with a weak D call TRBD1 (5 bases). The CDR3 loop spans 14 amino acids. The V end was cut by 2 bases, the J end by 0 bases, with 7 bases between. The CDR3 DNA reads as TGTGCCAGCAGTTTACAGACAGTGAACACTGAAGCTTTCTTT. This sequence encodes CASSLQTVNTEAFF.

This clonotype was picked up a small number of times. The chain is built from TRBV5-1 and TRBJ1-1, with 7 nucleotides matching TRBD1. The CDR3 has 15 residues. V lost 4 bases, J lost 4 bases, and 10 bases stayed unmatched. CDR1 and CDR2 from the germline V gene are SGHRS and YFSETQ. DNA of the CDR3: TGCGCCAGCAGCGAGTCACAGGGGAGGGCCACTGAAGCTTTCTTT. Protein sequence: CASSESQGRATEAFF.

The J gene is TRBJ2-3, the V gene TRBV30, with D possibly TRBD2 on 6 matching bases. V lost 1 base and J 1 base, leaving 9 bases between the germline ends. The CDR3 runs to 14 residues. The germline V gene has CDR1 GTSNPN and CDR2 SVGIG (reference sequence). CDR3 amino acids: CAWSGDWGTDTQYF. In DNA, the CDR3 is TGTGCCTGGAGTGGGGACTGGGGCACAGATACGCAGTATTTT.

This clonotype was counted a few times. J is TRBJ2-1 and V is TRBV6-2 or TRBV6-3, with 7 positions matching TRBD1. Trimming cost V 6 bases and J 2 bases; bases outside gene matches: 7. The CDR3 covers 15 residues. Germline lookup yields CDR1 MNHEY and CDR2 SVGEGT. The CDR3 coding sequence is TGTGCCAGCAGGGATTCAGGGGGACCCTACAATGAGCAGTTCTTC. Protein sequence: CASRDSGGPYNEQFF.

This clonotype turned up a few times. The chain uses TRBV6-1 and TRBJ2-5; no clear D gene. This CDR3 is built from 13 residues. Per germline, CDR1 MNHNS and CDR2 SASEGT. Trimming pared 2 bases from V and 2 bases from J, leaving 6 bases between. CDR3 DNA: TGTGCCAGCAGTGAAAAAGTGCAAGAGACCCAGTACTTC. This translates into CASSEKVQETQYF.

In its sample, this clonotype was seen a few times. This rearrangement joins TRBV27 to TRBJ2-1; a possible D gene is TRBD1 (5 bases). Trimming took off 2 bases at V and 4 bases at J, with 12 bases between the two ends. The CDR3 has 15 amino acids. Germline V gene data show CDR1 as MNHEY and CDR2 as SMNVEV (reference sequence). As DNA, the CDR3 is TGTGCCAGCAGTTTAGTGGACAAGATTTACAATGAGCAGTTCTTC. Its protein is CASSLVDKIYNEQFF.